These 5 T cell receptor beta chains originate from one sample sequenced in a study of OX40 agonist ivuxolimab in advanced cancers. Libraries were made using the immunoSEQ multiplex PCR assay. TCRdb took over this immuneACCESS table, retaining in-frame rearrangements with V and J assigned. Such tables are incomplete; in checked studies, under half of the missing clones stem from an unresolved V gene, and the remainder is unexplained. Recorded for this sample are more than 25,000 clones; more than 75% of them occurred a single time. Roughly 25% of the sample is in the top ten clones. The material sequenced was CD4+ or CD8+ T cells sorted from blood, taken in a trial of the OX40 agonist ivuxolimab. The source of these receptors is an adult with an advanced solid tumor such as melanoma, head and neck, liver or kidney cancer.

In this sample, this clone is medium-sized. The chain employs TRBV27 and TRBJ2-1, with D hard to call. The CDR3 is 13 residues long. V lost 1 base and J 5 bases, leaving 6 bases between the germline ends. The germline gives CDR1 MNHEY, CDR2 SMNVEV (reference sequence). CDR3 in DNA: TGTGCCAGCAGTTTATTCGCCAACAATGAGCAGTTCTTC. Translating it yields CASSLFANNEQFF.

The chain uses TRBV21-1 and TRBJ2-1; TRBD2 was called by the table and not checked on the DNA. TRBV21-1 is recorded as a pseudogene. The CDR3 runs to 20 residues. CDR3 nucleotides: TGTGCCAGCAGCAAAAGCGGGACTAGCACCAATAATTTCTCCTACAATGAGCAGTTCTTC. Its protein is CASSKSGTSTNNFSYNEQFF.

J is TRBJ2-1 and V is TRBV4-1, with D perhaps TRBD2 (7 bases). Trimming took 3 bases from V and 9 from J, leaving 15 bases between them. This CDR3 spans 14 amino acids. Germline values: CDR1 MGHRA, CDR2 YSYEKL. DNA of the CDR3: TGCGCCAGCAGCCAGGACTCGGGGGGCGGTGAGCAGTTCTTC. This codes for CASSQDSGGGEQFF.

J is TRBJ2-7 and V is TRBV13; D unresolved. The CDR3 has 12 residues. The germline V gene has CDR1 PRHDT and CDR2 FYEKMQ (reference sequence). With 5 bases removed from V and 0 bases from J, the gap between germline ends came to 5 bases. The chain's CDR3 is CASSQSSYEQYF. The CDR3 bases are TGTGCCAGCAGCCAGAGCTCCTACGAGCAGTACTTC.

This chain links TRBV7-9 with TRBJ2-2; 10 bases are a match to TRBD2. V dropped 1 base and J dropped 6; count of bases not matched to a gene: 8. This CDR3 region has 17 residues. Germline V CDR1 and CDR2: SEHNR, FQNEAQ (reference sequence). Here the CDR3 reads CASSLGATGTSAGELFF. The DNA for the CDR3 is TGTGCCAGCAGCTTAGGGGCCACCGGGACTAGCGCCGGGGAGCTGTTTTTT. The full variable domain, in which reference TRBV7-9 and TRBJ2-2 provide the parts outside the CDR3, is DTGVSQNPRHKITKRGQNVTFRCDPISEHNRLYWYRQTLGQGPEFLTYFQNEAQLEKSRLLSDRFSAERPKGSFSTLEIQRTEQGDSAMYLCASSLGATGTSAGELFFGEGSRLTVL.